The 10 T cell receptor beta chains in this list originate from one sample, sequenced in a study of T cells in tumors after PD-1 blockade. TCRdb's copy holds only in-frame clones and misses some; the assay was immunoSEQ multiplex PCR. The sample holds roughly 47,000 clones, 75% to 85% seen once. The source was PBMCs, collected before anti-PD-1 treatment. The origin of the receptors is a human donor with basal cell carcinoma.

This clone was detected once. A much bigger clone sits one base away, suggesting this may be a read error. The chain carries TRBV9 and TRBJ1-5, with D hard to call. CDR1 is SGDLS, CDR2 YYNGEE, per germline. The length of the CDR3 is 12 residues. The V and J ends lost 0 bases and 9 bases respectively, with 7 bases between them. CDR3 DNA: TGTGCCAGCAGCGTAGAAGAGGGGCCCCAGCATTTT. It translates to CASSVEEGPQHF.

This chain connects TRBV19 to TRBJ2-1; a weak D match, TRBD1 (5 bases). The CDR3 runs to 15 residues. Trimming removed 3 bases from V and 0 bases from J, with 9 bases in between. Germline V gene data show CDR1 as LNHDA and CDR2 as SQIVND (reference sequence). The CDR3 reads CASSMVTVSYNEQFF. CDR3 nucleotides: TGTGCCAGTAGTATGGTGACAGTCTCCTACAATGAGCAGTTCTTC.

This clone occurred a few times. This rearrangement joins TRBV18 to TRBJ1-2, with D possibly being TRBD1 (6 bases). The CDR3 length is 13 residues. V lost 3 bases, J lost 8 bases, and 13 bases lay in between. CDR1 and CDR2 (germline): KGHSH, LQKENI. CDR3 sequence reads: CASSPPNRVGYTF. The DNA of the CDR3 is TGTGCCAGCTCACCCCCAAACAGGGTCGGCTACACCTTC. Together with reference TRBV18 and TRBJ1-2, the CDR3 gives the full variable domain: NAGVMQNPRHLVRRRGQEARLRCSPMKGHSHVYWYRQLPEEGLKFMVYLQKENIIDESGMPKERFSAEFPKEGPSILRIQQVVRGDSAAYFCASSPPNRVGYTFGSGTRLTVV.

This chain links TRBV7-7 with TRBJ2-1, with 11 bases that match TRBD2. V gave up 5 bases and J gave up 7 bases; unmatched junction bases: 7. CDR3 size: 15 residues. CDR1 and CDR2 (germline): SSHAT, FNYEAQ (reference sequence). The CDR3 loop reads CASSELAGGVNEQFF. In DNA form, the CDR3 reads TGTGCCAGCAGCGAGCTAGCGGGGGGAGTTAATGAGCAGTTCTTC.

This clone was detected once. The chain combines TRBV6-1 with TRBJ2-7, with no clear D. CDR1 is MNHNS and CDR2 is SASEGT in the germline V gene. Deletions cut 2 bases from V and 3 bases from J, with 5 bases between. The CDR3 has 12 residues. The CDR3 here is CASSEPGYEQYF. The DNA of the CDR3 is TGTGCCAGCAGTGAACCGGGCTACGAGCAGTACTTC.

The rearrangement joins TRBV27 to TRBJ2-1; D call uncertain. CDR1 and CDR2 (germline): MNHEY, SMNVEV (reference sequence). V dropped 2 bases and J dropped 8 bases, with 4 bases sitting between them. The CDR3 contains 11 residues. Here the CDR3 DNA reads TGTGCCAGCAGTTTACTCGATGAGCAGTTCTTC. Its protein is CASSLLDEQFF.

This clone occurred a few times. V gene TRBV20-1 combines with J gene TRBJ2-7; D is undetermined. The CDR3 is 11 amino acids. The V gene's germline CDR1 is DFQATT and CDR2 SNEGSKA (reference sequence). V was pared by 3 bases and J by 4 bases, with 7 bases between. The CDR3 nucleotides read TGCAGTGCTAGTGACGGGTACGAGCAGTACTTC. It is translated as CSASDGYEQYF.

The V call is TRBV5-1, the J call TRBJ1-1, with D possibly matching TRBD1 (5 bases). This CDR3 contains 15 residues. The V and J ends lost 3 bases and 1 base respectively, with 13 bases between them. Per the germline V gene, CDR1 is SGHRS and CDR2 is YFSETQ. The CDR3 sequence is CASSSEGHRNTEAFF. The CDR3 bases are TGCGCCAGCAGCTCAGAAGGACACCGGAACACTGAAGCTTTCTTT.

This clone was recorded once. The J gene is TRBJ2-2, the V gene TRBV12-5; 10 bases map to TRBD1. The V segment lost 1 base and the J segment 7 bases; nucleotides outside the gene matches: 6. This CDR3 contains 16 residues. From germline, CDR1 is LGHNT and CDR2 FRNRAP. Here the CDR3 reads CASGLAGQGTVGELFF. The CDR3 nucleotides are TGTGCTAGTGGTTTGGCGGGACAGGGGACGGTCGGGGAGCTGTTTTTT. The whole variable domain, remainder taken from reference TRBV12-5 and TRBJ2-2, is DARVTQTPRHKVTEMGQEVTMRCQPILGHNTVFWYRQTMMQGLELLAYFRNRAPLDDSGMPKDRFSAEMPDATLATLKIQPSEPRDSAVYFCASGLAGQGTVGELFFGEGSRLTVL.

This chain uses TRBV7-9 with TRBJ2-5; D gene unclear. Deletions cut 6 bases from V and 1 base from J, with 9 bases between. Germline CDR1 and CDR2: SEHNR and FQNEAQ (reference sequence). The CDR3 sequence is 13 residues long. CDR3 bases: TGTGCCAGCAGTGCCGCCCGCCAAGAGACCCAGTACTTC. This sequence encodes CASSAARQETQYF.